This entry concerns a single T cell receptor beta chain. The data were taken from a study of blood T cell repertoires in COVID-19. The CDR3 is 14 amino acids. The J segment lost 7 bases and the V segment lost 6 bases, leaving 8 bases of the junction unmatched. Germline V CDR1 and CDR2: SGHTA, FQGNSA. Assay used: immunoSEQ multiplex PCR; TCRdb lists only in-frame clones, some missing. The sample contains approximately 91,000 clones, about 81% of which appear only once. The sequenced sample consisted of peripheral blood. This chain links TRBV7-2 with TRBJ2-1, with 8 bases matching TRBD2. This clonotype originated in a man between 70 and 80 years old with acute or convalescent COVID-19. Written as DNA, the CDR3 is TGTGCCAGCAGAAGCGGGAGAAGCGGTAATGAGCAGTTCTTC. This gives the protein CASRSGRSGNEQFF.